This TCR beta chain comes out of a study of CD8 T cells in Susac syndrome. Findings and caveats of the study: The study's TCR sequencing and HLA analysis drew on a certain number of individuals. That number was acknowledged as relatively small.

Matching for age and sex applied to the controls, who were healthy donors. TEMRA cells were FACS-enriched, unlike CD8+ and CD4+ T cells, which were negatively isolated. As concerns this clonotype: Its matching antigen is unknown. The germline gene is not matched at one end of the junction; a read error may be the cause.

The CDR3 consists of 15 residues. Germline values: CDR1 SGHRS, CDR2 YFSETQ. RNA totalling roughly 0.5 to 1 ug underwent reverse transcription with random hexamers. Amplification of TCR beta CDR3 by immunoSEQ multiplex PCR spanned 54 Vbeta and 13 Jbeta. One entry per CDR3 protein, called by TCRdb with MiXCR from the immunoSEQ multiplex PCR reads. Here the sample spans fewer than 35,000 distinct CDR3 sequences, about 93% being singletons. Sequenced input: CD8+ T cells from PBMCs. The clonotype originates from a human donor in good health. V is TRBV5-1 and J is TRBJ2-1, with 11 nucleotides matching TRBD2. The CDR3 protein is CASSFDSGGAGERFF. CDR3 in DNA: TGCGCCAGCAGCTTCGATAGCGGGGGGGCTGGCGAGCGGTTCTTC.